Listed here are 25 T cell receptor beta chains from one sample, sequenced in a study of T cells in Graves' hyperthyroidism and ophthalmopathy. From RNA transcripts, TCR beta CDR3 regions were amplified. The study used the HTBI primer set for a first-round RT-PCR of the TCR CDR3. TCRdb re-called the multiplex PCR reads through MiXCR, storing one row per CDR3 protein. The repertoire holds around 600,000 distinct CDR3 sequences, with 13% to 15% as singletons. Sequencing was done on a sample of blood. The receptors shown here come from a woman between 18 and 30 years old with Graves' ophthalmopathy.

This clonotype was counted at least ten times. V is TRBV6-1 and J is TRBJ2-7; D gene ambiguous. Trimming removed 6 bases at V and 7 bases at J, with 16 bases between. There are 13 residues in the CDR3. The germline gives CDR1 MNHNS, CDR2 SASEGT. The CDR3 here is CASRGGYDLEQYF. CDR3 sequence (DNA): TGTGCCAGCAGGGGCGGATACGACCTAGAGCAGTACTTC.

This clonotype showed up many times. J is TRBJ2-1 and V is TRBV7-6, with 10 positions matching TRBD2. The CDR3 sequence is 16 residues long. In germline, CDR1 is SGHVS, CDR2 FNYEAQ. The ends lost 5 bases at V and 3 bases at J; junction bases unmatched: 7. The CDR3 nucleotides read TGTGCCAGCAGCGTCCGACTAGCGGGCGACTACAATGAGCAGTTCTTC. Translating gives CASSVRLAGDYNEQFF.

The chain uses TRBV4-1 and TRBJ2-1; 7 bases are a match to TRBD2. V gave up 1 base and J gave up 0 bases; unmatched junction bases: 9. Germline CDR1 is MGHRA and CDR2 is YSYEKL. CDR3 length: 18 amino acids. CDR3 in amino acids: CASSQASGWGSSYNEQFF. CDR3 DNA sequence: TGCGCCAGCAGCCAAGCTAGCGGATGGGGGAGCTCCTACAATGAGCAGTTCTTC.

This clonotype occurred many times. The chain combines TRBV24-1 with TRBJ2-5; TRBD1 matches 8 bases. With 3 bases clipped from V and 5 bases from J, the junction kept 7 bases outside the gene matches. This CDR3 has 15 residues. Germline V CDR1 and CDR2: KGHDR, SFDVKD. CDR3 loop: CATSDPGQGRETQYF. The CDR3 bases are TGTGCCACCAGTGATCCCGGACAGGGAAGGGAGACCCAGTACTTC.

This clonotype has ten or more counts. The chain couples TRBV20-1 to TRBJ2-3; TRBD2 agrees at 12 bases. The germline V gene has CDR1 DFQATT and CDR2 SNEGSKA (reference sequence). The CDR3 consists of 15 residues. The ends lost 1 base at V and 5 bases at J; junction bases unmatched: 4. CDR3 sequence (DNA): TGCAGTGCTAGAGTGCTAGCGGGAGGGGAAGATACGCAGTATTTT. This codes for CSARVLAGGEDTQYF.

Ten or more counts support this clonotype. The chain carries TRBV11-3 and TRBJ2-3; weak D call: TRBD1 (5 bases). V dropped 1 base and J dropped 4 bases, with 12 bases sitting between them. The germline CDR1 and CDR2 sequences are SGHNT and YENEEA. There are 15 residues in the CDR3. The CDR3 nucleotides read TGTGCCAGCAGCTTAGGGCAGGGATCACCAGATACGCAGTATTTT. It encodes CASSLGQGSPDTQYF.

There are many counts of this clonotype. CDR3 region: CASNVKTSRGTQYF. CDR3 coding DNA: TGTGCCAGCAACGTTAAGACGAGCCGAGGTACGCAGTATTTT. V usage is TRBV28 and J usage is TRBJ2-3; D is unclear. V lost 7 bases and J 8 bases, leaving 19 bases between the germline ends. CDR3 size: 14 residues. Per the germline V gene, CDR1 is MDHEN and CDR2 is SYDVKM. Together with reference TRBV28 and TRBJ2-3, the CDR3 gives the full variable domain: DVKVTQSSRYLVKRTGEKVFLECVQDMDHENMFWYRQDPGLGLRLIYFSYDVKMKEKGDIPEGYSVSREKKERFSLILESASTNQTSMYLCASNVKTSRGTQYFGPGTRLTVL.

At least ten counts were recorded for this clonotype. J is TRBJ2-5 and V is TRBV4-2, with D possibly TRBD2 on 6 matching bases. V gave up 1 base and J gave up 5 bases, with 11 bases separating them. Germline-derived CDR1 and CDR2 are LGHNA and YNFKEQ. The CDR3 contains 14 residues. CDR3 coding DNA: TGTGCCAGCAGCCAAGTGCTGGGGAGGGAGACCCAGTACTTC. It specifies CASSQVLGRETQYF.

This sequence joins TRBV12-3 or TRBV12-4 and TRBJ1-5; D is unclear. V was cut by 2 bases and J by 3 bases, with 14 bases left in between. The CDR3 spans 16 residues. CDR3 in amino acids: CASSLPGRNYNQPQHF. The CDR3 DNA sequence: TGTGCCAGCAGTTTACCCGGACGGAACTACAATCAGCCCCAGCATTTT.

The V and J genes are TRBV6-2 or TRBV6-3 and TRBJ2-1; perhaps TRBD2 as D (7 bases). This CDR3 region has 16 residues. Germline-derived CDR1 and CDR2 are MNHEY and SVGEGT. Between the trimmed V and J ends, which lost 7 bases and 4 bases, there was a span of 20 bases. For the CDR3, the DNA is TGTGCCAGCAAGTCACGAGGGGGAGGGGCATACAATGAGCAGTTCTTC. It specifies CASKSRGGGAYNEQFF.

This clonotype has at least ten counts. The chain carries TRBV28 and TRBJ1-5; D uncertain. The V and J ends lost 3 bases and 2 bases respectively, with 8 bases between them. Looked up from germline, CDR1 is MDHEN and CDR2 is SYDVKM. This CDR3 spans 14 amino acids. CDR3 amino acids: CASSLNAGNQPQHF. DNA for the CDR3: TGTGCCAGCAGTTTGAATGCGGGCAATCAGCCCCAGCATTTT. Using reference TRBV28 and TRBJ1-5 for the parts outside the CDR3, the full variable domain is DVKVTQSSRYLVKRTGEKVFLECVQDMDHENMFWYRQDPGLGLRLIYFSYDVKMKEKGDIPEGYSVSREKKERFSLILESASTNQTSMYLCASSLNAGNQPQHFGDGTRLSIL.

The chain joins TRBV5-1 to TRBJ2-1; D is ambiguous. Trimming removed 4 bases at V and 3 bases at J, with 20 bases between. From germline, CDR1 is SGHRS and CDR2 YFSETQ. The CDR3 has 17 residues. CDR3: CASSPTELVYYYNEQFF. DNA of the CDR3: TGCGCCAGCAGCCCAACCGAGTTGGTCTACTACTACAATGAGCAGTTCTTC.

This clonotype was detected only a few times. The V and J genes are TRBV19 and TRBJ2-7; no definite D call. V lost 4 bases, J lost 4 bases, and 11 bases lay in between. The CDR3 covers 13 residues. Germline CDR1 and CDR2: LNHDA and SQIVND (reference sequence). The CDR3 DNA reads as TGTGCCAGTAGTACCCTGGACGGTTACGAGCAGTACTTC. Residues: CASSTLDGYEQYF.

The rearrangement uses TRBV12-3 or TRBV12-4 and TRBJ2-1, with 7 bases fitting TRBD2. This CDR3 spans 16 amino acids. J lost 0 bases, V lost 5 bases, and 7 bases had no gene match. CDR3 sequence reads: CASSQRLAGSYNEQFF. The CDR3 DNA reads TGTGCCAGCAGTCAAAGACTAGCTGGCTCCTACAATGAGCAGTTCTTC.

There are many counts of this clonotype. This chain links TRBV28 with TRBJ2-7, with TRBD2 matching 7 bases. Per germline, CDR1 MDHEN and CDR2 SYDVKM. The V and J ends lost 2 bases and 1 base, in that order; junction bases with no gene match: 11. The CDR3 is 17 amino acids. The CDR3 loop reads CASSLKGGGTTSYEQYF. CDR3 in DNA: TGTGCCAGCAGTTTAAAGGGCGGGGGTACCACATCCTACGAGCAGTACTTC.

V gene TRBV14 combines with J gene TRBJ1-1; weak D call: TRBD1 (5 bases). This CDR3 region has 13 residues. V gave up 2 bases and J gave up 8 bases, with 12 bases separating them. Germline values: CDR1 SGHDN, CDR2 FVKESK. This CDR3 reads CASSQQLGGEAFF. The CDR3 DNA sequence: TGTGCCAGCAGCCAACAATTGGGGGGGGAAGCTTTCTTT.

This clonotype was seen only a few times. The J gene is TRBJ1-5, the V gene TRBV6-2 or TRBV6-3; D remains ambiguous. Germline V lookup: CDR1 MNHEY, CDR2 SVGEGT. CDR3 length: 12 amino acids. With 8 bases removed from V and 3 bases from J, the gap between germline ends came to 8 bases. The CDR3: CASRAVNQPQHF. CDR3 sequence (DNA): TGTGCCAGCCGGGCAGTCAATCAGCCCCAGCATTTT.

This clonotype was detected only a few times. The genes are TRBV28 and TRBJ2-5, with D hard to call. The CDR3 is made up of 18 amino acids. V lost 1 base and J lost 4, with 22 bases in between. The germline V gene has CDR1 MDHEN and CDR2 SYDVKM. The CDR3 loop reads CASSLLGLRVRYRETQYF. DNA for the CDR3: TGTGCCAGCAGTTTATTAGGGCTAAGGGTTCGGTACAGAGAGACCCAGTACTTC.

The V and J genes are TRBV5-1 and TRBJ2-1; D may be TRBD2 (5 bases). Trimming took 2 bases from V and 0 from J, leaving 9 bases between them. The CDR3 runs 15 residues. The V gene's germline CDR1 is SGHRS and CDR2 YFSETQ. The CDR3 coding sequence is TGCGCCAGCAGCTTTGACTACCTCTCCTACAATGAGCAGTTCTTC. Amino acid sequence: CASSFDYLSYNEQFF.

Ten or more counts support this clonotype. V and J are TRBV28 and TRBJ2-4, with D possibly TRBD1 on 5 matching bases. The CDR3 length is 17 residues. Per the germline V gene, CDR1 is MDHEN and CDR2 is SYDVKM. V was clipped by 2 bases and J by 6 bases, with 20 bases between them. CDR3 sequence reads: CASSLDEVQVRPNIQYF. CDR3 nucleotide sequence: TGTGCCAGCAGTTTAGACGAGGTACAGGTCAGACCAAACATTCAGTACTTC.

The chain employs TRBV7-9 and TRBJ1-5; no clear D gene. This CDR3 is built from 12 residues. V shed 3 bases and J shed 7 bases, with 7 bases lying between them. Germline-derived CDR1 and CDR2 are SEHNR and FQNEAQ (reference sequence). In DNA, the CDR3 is TGTGCCAGCAGCTTTGACGGCCAGCCCCAGCATTTT. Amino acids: CASSFDGQPQHF. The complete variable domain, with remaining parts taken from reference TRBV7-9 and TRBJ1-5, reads DTGVSQNPRHKITKRGQNVTFRCDPISEHNRLYWYRQTLGQGPEFLTYFQNEAQLEKSRLLSDRFSAERPKGSFSTLEIQRTEQGDSAMYLCASSFDGQPQHFGDGTRLSIL.

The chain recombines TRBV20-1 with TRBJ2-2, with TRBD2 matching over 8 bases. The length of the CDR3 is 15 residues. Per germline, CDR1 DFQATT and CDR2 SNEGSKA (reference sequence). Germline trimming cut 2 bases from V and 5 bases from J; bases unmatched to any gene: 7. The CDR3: CSARNQRERTGELFF. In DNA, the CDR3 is TGCAGTGCTAGAAACCAGCGGGAGCGGACCGGGGAGCTGTTTTTT.

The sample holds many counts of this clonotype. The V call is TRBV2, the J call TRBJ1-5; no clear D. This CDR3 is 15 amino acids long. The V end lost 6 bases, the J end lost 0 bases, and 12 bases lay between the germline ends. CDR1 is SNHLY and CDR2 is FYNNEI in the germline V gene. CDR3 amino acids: CASRSSEFSNQPQHF. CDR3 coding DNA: TGTGCCAGCAGATCCAGTGAGTTTAGCAATCAGCCCCAGCATTTT.

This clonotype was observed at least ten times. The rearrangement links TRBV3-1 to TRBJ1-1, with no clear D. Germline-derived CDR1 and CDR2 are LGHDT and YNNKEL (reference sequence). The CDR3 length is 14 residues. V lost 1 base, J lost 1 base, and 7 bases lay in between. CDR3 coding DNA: TGTGCCAGCAGCCAAGTTGACGGGAACACTGAAGCTTTCTTT. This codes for CASSQVDGNTEAFF.

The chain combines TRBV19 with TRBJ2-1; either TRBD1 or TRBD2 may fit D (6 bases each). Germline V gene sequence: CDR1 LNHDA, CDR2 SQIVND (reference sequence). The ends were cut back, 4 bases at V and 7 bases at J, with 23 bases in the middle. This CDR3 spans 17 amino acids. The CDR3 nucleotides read TGTGCCAGTAGTAGGGGGGCTGGCCTAAAACCGGGGAATGAGCAGTTCTTC. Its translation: CASSRGAGLKPGNEQFF.